This T cell receptor (delta chain) was retrieved from a study of gammadelta T cells in human blood. Points from the study as a whole: Right after birth, innate γδ T cells reportedly expanded polyclonally after microbial exposure.

In the case of this clone: Its antigen is undetermined. A clone one base away is much larger, so this may be a read error.

Germline CDR1 is GEAIGNYY and CDR2 is EKD. The CDR3 loop spans 16 amino acids. TCRdb redid clone calling on the RT-PCR reads using CATT. The sample records hundreds of delta-chain clones, 14% being singletons. This TCR was sampled from a human fetus. V and J are TRDV2 and TRDJ2; 7 bases map to TRDD3. Here the J gene was assigned by germline matching of the DNA, as TCRdb has none. The sample taken for sequencing was non-Vgamma9Vdelta2 gamma-delta T cells from fetal blood. In nucleotides, the CDR3 is TGTGCCGGTGACACGCTGGGGGCCCCTTTGACAGCACAACTCTTCTTT. Its translation is CAGDTLGAPLTAQLFF.